This T cell receptor (beta chain) was recorded in a study of blood T cell repertoires in COVID-19. Source study methods: Quantification of nucleated cells was approximated via reference gene primer amplification. Profiled with immunoSEQ multiplex PCR; TCRdb holds only in-frame clones, not every one. The DNA gave D and trimming, while V, J and clone size come from that table. The sample lists over 95,000 clones, around 85% occurring once. This CDR3 has 17 amino acids. Unmatched junction bases numbered 11, after V lost 2 bases and J lost 4 bases. Per germline, CDR1 LGHNA and CDR2 YNFKEQ. The sequence was collected from a human donor in a cohort sampled during active COVID-19. Specimen: peripheral blood. V usage is TRBV4-2 and J usage is TRBJ1-2; the match to TRBD1 covers 9 bases. The CDR3 is CASSQFPGGTGPYGYTF. The CDR3, as DNA: TGTGCCAGCAGCCAATTTCCCGGGGGGACAGGGCCCTATGGCTACACCTTC.